This T cell receptor (beta chain) was sequenced in a study of blood T cells in healthy people across ages. Next came a second PCR, run for about 7 to 12 cycles, which used a sample-barcoded 5' primer along with a J-beta primer mix. TCRdb called the 5' RACE reads again in MiXCR, with one record for every CDR3 protein. The profile covers about 680,000 distinct CDR3 sequences, with about half appearing a single time and 25% to 35% taken by the ten largest. The CDR3 extends over 16 amino acids. Sequenced input: blood. The sequence was obtained from a woman in her sixties in good health. This chain joins TRBV12-1 and TRBJ2-1; the listed D gene, TRBD2, was not tested against the DNA. The DNA end is a closer match to TRBJ2-7, so the J assignment may be wrong. TRBV12-1 is an annotated pseudogene. The CDR3 reads CASSLPGAQAHNEQYF. Written as DNA, the CDR3 is TGTGCCAGCAGCTTACCCGGGGCTCAGGCCCACAATGAGCAGTACTTC.